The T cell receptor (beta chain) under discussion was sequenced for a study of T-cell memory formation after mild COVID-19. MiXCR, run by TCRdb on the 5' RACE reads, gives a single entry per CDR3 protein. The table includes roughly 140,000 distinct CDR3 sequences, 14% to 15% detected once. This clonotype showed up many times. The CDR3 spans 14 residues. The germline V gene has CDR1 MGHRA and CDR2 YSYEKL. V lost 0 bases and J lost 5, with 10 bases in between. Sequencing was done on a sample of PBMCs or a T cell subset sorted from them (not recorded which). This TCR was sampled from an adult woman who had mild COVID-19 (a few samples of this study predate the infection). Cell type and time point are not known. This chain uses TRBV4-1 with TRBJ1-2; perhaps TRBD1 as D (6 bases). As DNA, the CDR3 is TGCGCCAGCAGCCAAGAGGCTACAGGGTATGGCTACACCTTC. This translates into CASSQEATGYGYTF.